Listed below are T cell receptor beta chains from one sample, sequenced in a study of OX40 agonist ivuxolimab in advanced cancers. The assay was immunoSEQ multiplex PCR, and TCRdb's table has in-frame clones only and misses some. This table holds more than 80,000 clones, about 90% found once. This specimen consisted of CD4+ or CD8+ T cells sorted from blood, obtained in a trial of the OX40 agonist ivuxolimab. These receptors came from an adult with an advanced solid tumor such as melanoma, head and neck, liver or kidney cancer. CDR3s include the opening cysteine and the closing phenylalanine or tryptophan. Fields, in order: J gene, clone size, V gene, D gene, CDR3 protein, CDR3 DNA. The D gene is left open where the match is weak. Clone size appears in some rows only: once, few, many, or a class for an expanded clone.

TRBJ2-7 NA TRBV15 TRBD2 CATSPRLAGAEQYF TGTGCCACCAGCCCCCGACTAGCGGGAGCCGAGCAGTACTTC
TRBJ2-7 NA TRBV5-1 TRBD2 CASIPLSGSVSEQYF TGCGCCAGCATTCCGCTTAGCGGGAGTGTCAGCGAGCAGTACTTC
TRBJ1-3 NA TRBV5-1 NA CASTAAGNTIYF TGCGCCAGCACGGCGGCCGGAAACACCATATATTTT
TRBJ2-3 NA TRBV9 TRBD2 CASSSGLAALSTDTQYF TGTGCCAGCAGCTCCGGACTAGCCGCCCTTAGCACAGATACGCAGTATTTT
TRBJ2-1 NA TRBV5-1 NA CASAGQIVNEQFF TGCGCCAGCGCCGGACAGATAGTCAATGAGCAGTTCTTC
TRBJ2-1 NA TRBV30 NA CAWSIVWEQFF TGTGCCTGGAGTATTGTTTGGGAGCAGTTCTTC
TRBJ2-1 NA TRBV18 NA CASSPRTAPYNEQFF TGTGCCAGCTCACCGCGGACCGCGCCCTACAATGAGCAGTTCTTC
TRBJ1-1 NA TRBV5-4 NA CASSLPGQEPTNTEAFF TGTGCCAGCAGCTTACCCGGACAAGAACCCACGAACACTGAAGCTTTCTTT
TRBJ1-3 NA TRBV12-5 TRBD1 CASGLVLGTASSGNTIYF TGTGCTAGTGGTTTGGTACTTGGGACAGCCAGCTCTGGAAACACCATATATTTT
TRBJ2-5 NA TRBV4-1 TRBD1 CASSQITGAYQETQYF TGCGCCAGCAGCCAAATAACAGGGGCGTACCAAGAGACCCAGTACTTC
TRBJ2-3 NA TRBV11-2 NA CASSQQGTDTQYF TGTGCCAGCAGCCAGCAGGGAACAGATACGCAGTATTTT
TRBJ2-2 few TRBV4-2 TRBD2 CASSQAGTSGRRAGELFF TGTGCCAGCAGCCAAGCCGGGACTAGCGGGAGGCGGGCCGGGGAGCTGTTTTTT
TRBJ2-7 NA TRBV6-6 NA CASSSSTGASYEQYF TGTGCCAGCAGTTCATCAACCGGGGCTTCCTACGAGCAGTACTTC